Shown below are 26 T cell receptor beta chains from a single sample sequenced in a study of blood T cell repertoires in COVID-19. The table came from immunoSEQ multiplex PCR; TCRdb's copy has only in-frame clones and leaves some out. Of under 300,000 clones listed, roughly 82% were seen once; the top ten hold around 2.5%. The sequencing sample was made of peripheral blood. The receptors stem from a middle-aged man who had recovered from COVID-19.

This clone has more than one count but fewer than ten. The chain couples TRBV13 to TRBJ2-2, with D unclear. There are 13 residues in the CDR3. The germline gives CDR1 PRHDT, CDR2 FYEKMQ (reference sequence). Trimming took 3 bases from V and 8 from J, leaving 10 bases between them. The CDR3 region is CASSLSSLGELFF. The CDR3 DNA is TGTGCCAGCAGCTTGTCCTCGCTAGGGGAGCTGTTTTTT.

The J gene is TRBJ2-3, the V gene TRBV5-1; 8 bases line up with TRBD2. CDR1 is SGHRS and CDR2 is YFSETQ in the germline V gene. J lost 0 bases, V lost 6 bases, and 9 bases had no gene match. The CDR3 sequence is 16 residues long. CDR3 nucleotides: TGCGCCAGCACCGACTTAGCGGGGTCGAGCACAGATACGCAGTATTTT. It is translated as CASTDLAGSSTDTQYF.

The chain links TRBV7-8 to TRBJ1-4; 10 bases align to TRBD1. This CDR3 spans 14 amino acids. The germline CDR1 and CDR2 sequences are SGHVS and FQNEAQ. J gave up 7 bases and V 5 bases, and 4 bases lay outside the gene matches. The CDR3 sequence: CASSRGTGVEKLFF. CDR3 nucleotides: TGTGCCAGCAGCAGGGGGACAGGGGTTGAAAAACTGTTTTTT.

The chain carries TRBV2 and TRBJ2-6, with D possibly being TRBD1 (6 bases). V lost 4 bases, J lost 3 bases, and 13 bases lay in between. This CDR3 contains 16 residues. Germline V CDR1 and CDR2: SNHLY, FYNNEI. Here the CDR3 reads CASSAYRAVGANVLTF. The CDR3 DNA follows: TGTGCCAGCAGTGCTTACAGGGCTGTTGGGGCCAACGTCCTGACTTTC.

In DNA form, the CDR3 reads TGCGCCAGCAGCCAAGTTAGCGGGACAGGGGGCGTTGAGCAGTTCTTC. Translated: CASSQVSGTGGVEQFF. J is TRBJ2-1 and V is TRBV4-3, with 12 nucleotides matching TRBD1. This CDR3 is built from 16 residues. The J segment lost 9 bases and the V segment lost 1 base, leaving 7 bases of the junction unmatched. Germline V gene sequence: CDR1 LGHNA, CDR2 YSLEER.

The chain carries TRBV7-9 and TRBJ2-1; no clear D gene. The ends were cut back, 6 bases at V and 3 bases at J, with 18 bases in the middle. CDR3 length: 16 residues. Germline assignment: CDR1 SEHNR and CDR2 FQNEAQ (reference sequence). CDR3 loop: CASRPTENEIYNEQFF. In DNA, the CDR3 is TGTGCCAGCAGACCCACAGAAAATGAAATCTACAATGAGCAGTTCTTC. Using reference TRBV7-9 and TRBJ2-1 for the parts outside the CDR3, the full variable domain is DTGVSQNPRHKITKRGQNVTFRCDPISEHNRLYWYRQTLGQGPEFLTYFQNEAQLEKSRLLSDRFSAERPKGSFSTLEIQRTEQGDSAMYLCASRPTENEIYNEQFFGPGTRLTVL.

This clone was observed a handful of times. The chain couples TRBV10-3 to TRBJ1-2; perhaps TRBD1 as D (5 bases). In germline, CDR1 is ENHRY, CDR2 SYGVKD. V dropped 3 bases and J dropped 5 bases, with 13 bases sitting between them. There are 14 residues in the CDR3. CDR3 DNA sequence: TGTGCCATCAGTGAAAACAGGTTTGATTATGGCTACACCTTC. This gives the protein CAISENRFDYGYTF.

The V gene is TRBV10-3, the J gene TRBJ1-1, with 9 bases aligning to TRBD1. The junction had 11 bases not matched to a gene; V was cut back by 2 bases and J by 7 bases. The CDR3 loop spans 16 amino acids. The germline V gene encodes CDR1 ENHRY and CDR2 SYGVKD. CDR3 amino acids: CAISERQGETMGEAFF. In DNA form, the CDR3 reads TGTGCCATCAGTGAGAGACAGGGGGAAACAATGGGTGAAGCTTTCTTT.

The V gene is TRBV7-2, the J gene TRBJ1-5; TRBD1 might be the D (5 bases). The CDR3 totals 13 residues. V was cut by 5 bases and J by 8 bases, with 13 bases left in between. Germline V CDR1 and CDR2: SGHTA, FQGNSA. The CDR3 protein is CASSHRTLEPQHF. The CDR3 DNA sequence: TGTGCCAGCAGCCACAGGACCCTCGAGCCCCAGCATTTT.

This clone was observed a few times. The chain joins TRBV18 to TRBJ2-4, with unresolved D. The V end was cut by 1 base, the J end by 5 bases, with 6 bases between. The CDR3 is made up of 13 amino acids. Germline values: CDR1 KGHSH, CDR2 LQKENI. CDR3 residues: CASSPLPENIQYF. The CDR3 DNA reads TGTGCCAGCTCACCACTTCCCGAAAACATTCAGTACTTC.

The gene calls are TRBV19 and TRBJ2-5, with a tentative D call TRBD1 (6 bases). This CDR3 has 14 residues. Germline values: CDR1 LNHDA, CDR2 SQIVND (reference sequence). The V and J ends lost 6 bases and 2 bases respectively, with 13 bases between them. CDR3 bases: TGTGCCAGTAGCCCCCGGGACACTCAAGAGACCCAGTACTTC. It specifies CASSPRDTQETQYF.

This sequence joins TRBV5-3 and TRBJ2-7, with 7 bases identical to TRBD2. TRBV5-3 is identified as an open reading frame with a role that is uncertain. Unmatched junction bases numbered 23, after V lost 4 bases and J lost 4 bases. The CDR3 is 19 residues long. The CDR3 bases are TGTGCCAGAAGCCTCGGCGGGTTTGGGGGGAGGGAGACTTGGTACGAGCAGTACTTC. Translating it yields CARSLGGFGGRETWYEQYF.

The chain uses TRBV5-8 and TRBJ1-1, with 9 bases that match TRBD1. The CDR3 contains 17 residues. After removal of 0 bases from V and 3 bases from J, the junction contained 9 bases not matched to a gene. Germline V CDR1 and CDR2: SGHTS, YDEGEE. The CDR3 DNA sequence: TGTGCCAGCAGCTTGGGAGGGACAGGGTTTATCGACACTGAAGCTTTCTTT. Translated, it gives CASSLGGTGFIDTEAFF. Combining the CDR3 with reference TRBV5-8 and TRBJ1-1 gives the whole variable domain EAGVTQSPTHLIKTRGQQATLRCSPISGHTSVYWYQQALGLGLQFLLWYDEGEERNRGNFPPRFSGRQFPNYSSELNVNALELEDSALYLCASSLGGTGFIDTEAFFGQGTRLTVV.

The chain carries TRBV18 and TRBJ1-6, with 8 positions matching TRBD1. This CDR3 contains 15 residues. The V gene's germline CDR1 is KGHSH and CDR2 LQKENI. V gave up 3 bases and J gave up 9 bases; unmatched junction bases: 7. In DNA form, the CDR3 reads TGTGCCAGCTCACCGACAGGGGATTACTCTTCACCCCTCCACTTT. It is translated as CASSPTGDYSSPLHF.

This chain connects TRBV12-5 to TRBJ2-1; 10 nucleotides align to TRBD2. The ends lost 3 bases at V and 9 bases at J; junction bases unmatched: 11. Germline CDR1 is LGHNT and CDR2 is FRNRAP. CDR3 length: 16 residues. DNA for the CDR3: TGTGCTAGTGGTTTTCAAAGCGGGAGGGTGTTTTTTGAGCAGTTCTTC. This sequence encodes CASGFQSGRVFFEQFF.

CDR3 residues: CASSRDSRANTEAFF. DNA of the CDR3: TGTGCCAGCAGCAGGGACAGCAGGGCCAACACTGAAGCTTTCTTT. This rearrangement joins TRBV5-4 to TRBJ1-1; TRBD1 matches 7 bases. V shed 4 bases, J shed 2 bases, and the junction held 8 bases outside the gene matches. The CDR3 is made up of 15 amino acids. CDR1 SGHNT and CDR2 YYREEE come from the germline V gene (reference sequence).

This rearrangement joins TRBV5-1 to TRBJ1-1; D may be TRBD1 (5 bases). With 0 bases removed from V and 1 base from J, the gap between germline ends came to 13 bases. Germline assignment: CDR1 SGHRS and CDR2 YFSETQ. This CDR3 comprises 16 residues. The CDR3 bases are TGCGCCAGCAGCTTGGGTTGGGGGGAGGGGAACACTGAAGCTTTCTTT. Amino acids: CASSLGWGEGNTEAFF.

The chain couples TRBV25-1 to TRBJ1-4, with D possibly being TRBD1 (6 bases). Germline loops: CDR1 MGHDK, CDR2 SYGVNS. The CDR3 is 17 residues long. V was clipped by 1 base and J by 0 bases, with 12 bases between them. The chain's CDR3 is CASSESPGAPTNEKLFF. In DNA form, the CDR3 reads TGTGCCAGCAGTGAATCCCCAGGGGCGCCAACTAATGAAAAACTGTTTTTT.

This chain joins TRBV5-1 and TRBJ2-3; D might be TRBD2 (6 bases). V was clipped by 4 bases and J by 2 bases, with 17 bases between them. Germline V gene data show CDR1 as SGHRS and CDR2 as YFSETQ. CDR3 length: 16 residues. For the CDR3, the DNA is TGCGCCAGCAGCCCTCTCCCGGGGGTTACCACAGATACGCAGTATTTT. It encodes CASSPLPGVTTDTQYF.

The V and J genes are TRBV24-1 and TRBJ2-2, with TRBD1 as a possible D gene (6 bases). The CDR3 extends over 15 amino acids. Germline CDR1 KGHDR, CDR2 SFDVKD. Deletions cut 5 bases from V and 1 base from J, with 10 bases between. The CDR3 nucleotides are TGTGCCACCAGTGCCCGGACAGAGAACACCGGGGAGCTGTTTTTT. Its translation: CATSARTENTGELFF.

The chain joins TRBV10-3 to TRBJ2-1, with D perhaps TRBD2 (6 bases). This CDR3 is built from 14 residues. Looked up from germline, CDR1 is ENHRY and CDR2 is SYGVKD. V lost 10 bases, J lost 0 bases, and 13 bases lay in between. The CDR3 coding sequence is TGTGCCACCAACCGGGGGAGCTCCTACAATGAGCAGTTCTTC. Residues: CATNRGSSYNEQFF.

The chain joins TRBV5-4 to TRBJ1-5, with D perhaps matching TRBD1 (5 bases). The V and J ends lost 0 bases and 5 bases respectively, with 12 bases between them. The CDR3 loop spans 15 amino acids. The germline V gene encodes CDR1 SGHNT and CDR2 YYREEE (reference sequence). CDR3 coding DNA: TGTGCCAGCAGCTTGGAACAGGCAAGAGATCAGCCCCAGCATTTT. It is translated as CASSLEQARDQPQHF.

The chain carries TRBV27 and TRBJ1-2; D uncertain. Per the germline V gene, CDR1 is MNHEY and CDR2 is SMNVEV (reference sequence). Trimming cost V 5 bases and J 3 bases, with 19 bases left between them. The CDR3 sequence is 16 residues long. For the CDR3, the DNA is TGTGCCAGCAGTCCCCCGGGATCATCTGGGGACTATGGCTACACCTTC. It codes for CASSPPGSSGDYGYTF.

The CDR3 region has the DNA TGTGCCAGTAGTCCGACAGCCGCAACTAATGAAAAACTGTTTTTT. Protein: CASSPTAATNEKLFF. This chain uses TRBV19 with TRBJ1-4, with D tentatively TRBD1 (5 bases). The CDR3 contains 15 residues. The V and J ends lost 5 bases and 0 bases respectively, with 10 bases between them. In germline, CDR1 is LNHDA, CDR2 SQIVND (reference sequence).

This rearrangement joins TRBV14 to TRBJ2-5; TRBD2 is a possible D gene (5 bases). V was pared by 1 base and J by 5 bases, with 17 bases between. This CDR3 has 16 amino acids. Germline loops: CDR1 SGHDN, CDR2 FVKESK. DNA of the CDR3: TGTGCCAGCAGCCAAGTTTTGCCAAGGGAGAAGGAGACCCAGTACTTC. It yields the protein CASSQVLPREKETQYF.

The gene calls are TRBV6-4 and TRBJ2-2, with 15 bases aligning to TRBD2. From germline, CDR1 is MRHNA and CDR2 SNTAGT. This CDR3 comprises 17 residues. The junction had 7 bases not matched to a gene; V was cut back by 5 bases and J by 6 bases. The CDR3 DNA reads TGTGCCAGCAGTCAAAAGAGGACTAGCGGGAGGGCCGGGGAGCTGTTTTTT. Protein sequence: CASSQKRTSGRAGELFF.